These 21 T cell receptor beta chains came from one sample sequenced in a study of shared clonotypes between healthy human individuals. The method was immunoSEQ multiplex PCR; TCRdb's version includes in-frame clones alone and lacks a portion of them. The sample holds 950,000 to 1,100,000 clones, around 74% seen once. Sample: memory CD4+ T cells sorted from blood. Documented subset: CD45RA-negative fraction. The receptors were sampled from a man aged 18 to 30 in good health.

Concerning this clone: Possible read error: a much larger clone is one base away. The chain joins TRBV6-5 to TRBJ1-6, with a possible D match to TRBD1 (6 bases). Trimming took off 6 bases at V and 11 bases at J, with 14 bases between the two ends. This CDR3 is built from 13 residues. The germline V gene encodes CDR1 MNHEY and CDR2 SVGAGI. The CDR3, as DNA: TGTGCCAGCAGAAAACAGGGTAGTCCACCCCTCCACTTT. Translating gives CASRKQGSPPLHF.

CDR3 region: CAISEDQGRAFF. For the CDR3, the DNA is TGTGCCATCAGTGAGGATCAGGGGCGAGCTTTCTTT. This chain connects TRBV10-3 to TRBJ1-1; possibly TRBD1 for D (6 bases). This CDR3 is built from 12 residues. In germline, CDR1 is ENHRY, CDR2 SYGVKD. With 2 bases removed from V and 10 bases from J, the gap between germline ends came to 11 bases.

This clone appeared once. The rearrangement links TRBV5-6 to TRBJ1-2, with TRBD1 identical over 7 bases. The ends lost 4 bases at V and 1 base at J; junction bases unmatched: 7. The CDR3 sequence is 15 residues long. Looked up from germline, CDR1 is SGHDT and CDR2 is YYEEEE. The CDR3 DNA sequence: TGTGCCAGCAGCATAGGACAGGTGAATAACTATGGCTACACCTTC. This encodes CASSIGQVNNYGYTF. Full variable domain (missing parts from reference TRBV5-6 and TRBJ1-2): DAGVTQSPTHLIKTRGQQVTLRCSPKSGHDTVSWYQQALGQGPQFIFQYYEEEERQRGNFPDRFSGHQFPNYSSELNVNALLLGDSALYLCASSIGQVNNYGYTFGSGTRLTVV.

This chain joins TRBV12-5 and TRBJ2-2; no definite D call. The CDR3 loop spans 14 amino acids. CDR1 is LGHNT, CDR2 FRNRAP, per germline. V lost 5 bases and J 3 bases, leaving 10 bases between the germline ends. The chain's CDR3 is CASGPPAYTGELFF. CDR3 coding DNA: TGTGCTAGTGGTCCCCCCGCCTACACCGGGGAGCTGTTTTTT.

This clone was counted between two and nine times. The gene calls are TRBV7-2 and TRBJ1-2; 7 nucleotides agree with TRBD1. The ends lost 5 bases at V and 2 bases at J; junction bases unmatched: 8. This CDR3 contains 15 residues. In germline, CDR1 is SGHTA, CDR2 FQGNSA. CDR3 in DNA: TGTGCCAGCAGCACGCGACAGGGTCTGAACTATGGCTACACCTTC. It specifies CASSTRQGLNYGYTF.

The gene calls are TRBV7-2 and TRBJ2-1; 15 bases align to TRBD2. The CDR3 runs to 16 residues. The ends lost 3 bases at V and 8 bases at J; junction bases unmatched: 5. Germline assignment: CDR1 SGHTA and CDR2 FQGNSA. The CDR3 coding sequence is TGTGCCAGCAGCTTCGGACTAGCGGGAGGGGTCTATGAGCAGTTCTTC. This encodes CASSFGLAGGVYEQFF.

This clone was observed many times. The chain uses TRBV7-6 and TRBJ2-3, with 8 bases identical to TRBD1. CDR1 SGHVS and CDR2 FNYEAQ come from the germline V gene. The CDR3 contains 14 residues. V trimming: 4 bases; J trimming: 3 bases; junction bases outside the gene matches: 3. The DNA of the CDR3 is TGTGCCAGCAGCTCGACAGGGGCTACAGATACGCAGTATTTT. It codes for CASSSTGATDTQYF.

The chain links TRBV5-4 to TRBJ2-7, with D unresolved. CDR1 SGHNT and CDR2 YYREEE come from the germline V gene (reference sequence). The CDR3 consists of 13 residues. V lost 1 base and J 4 bases, leaving 9 bases between the germline ends. CDR3 in amino acids: CASSLNVGYEQYF. Here the CDR3 DNA reads TGTGCCAGCAGCTTGAATGTCGGTTACGAGCAGTACTTC.

As DNA, the CDR3 is TGCGCCAGCAGCCAATCACAGACTAGCGGAGATACGCAGTATTTT. This sequence encodes CASSQSQTSGDTQYF. This sequence joins TRBV4-1 and TRBJ2-3; 9 bases are a match to TRBD2. There are 15 residues in the CDR3. V shed 2 bases and J 5 bases; nucleotides not matched to a gene: 5. The germline V gene has CDR1 MGHRA and CDR2 YSYEKL.

As to this clone: At the DNA level, this CDR3 is encoded by other sequences in the same sample as well. This CDR3 reads CSALADTQYF. The CDR3 bases are TGCAGTGCCTTAGCGGATACGCAGTATTTT. This chain uses TRBV20-1 with TRBJ2-3; perhaps TRBD2 as D (5 bases). The CDR3 extends over 10 amino acids. Trimming removed 6 bases at V and 6 bases at J, with 7 bases between. Germline V gene data show CDR1 as DFQATT and CDR2 as SNEGSKA (reference sequence).

On this clone itself: A much larger clonotype is one base distant, so this may be a read error. J is TRBJ1-5 and V is TRBV11-2; no firm D call. V lost 0 bases to trimming and J lost 4 bases, with 4 bases between them. Germline CDR1 and CDR2: SGHAT and FQNNGV. There are 13 residues in the CDR3. The CDR3 DNA follows: TGTGCCAGCAGCTTAGATGGGAATCAGCCCCAGCATTTT. Residues: CASSLDGNQPQHF.

V gene TRBV29-1 combines with J gene TRBJ2-7; the D gene is possibly TRBD1 (5 bases). The germline V gene encodes CDR1 SQVTM and CDR2 ANQGSEA. Trimming took 2 bases from V and 6 from J, leaving 14 bases between them. The CDR3 runs 13 residues. This CDR3 reads CSVESQGVGEQYF. The CDR3 DNA follows: TGCAGCGTTGAAAGTCAGGGTGTGGGCGAGCAGTACTTC.

The rearrangement uses TRBV18 and TRBJ1-5; no reliable D call. Per germline, CDR1 KGHSH and CDR2 LQKENI. The CDR3 runs 13 residues. The ends were cut back, 5 bases at V and 3 bases at J, with 8 bases in the middle. CDR3: CASSRQDNQPQHF. CDR3 in DNA: TGTGCCAGCTCAAGACAAGACAATCAGCCCCAGCATTTT.

The CDR3 DNA reads TGTGCCAGCAGCCTGAAGGGCGGGACCTCGACCGGGAGGCACGAGCAGTACTTC. Amino acid sequence: CASSLKGGTSTGRHEQYF. This rearrangement joins TRBV11-2 to TRBJ2-7; 7 nucleotides line up with TRBD2. V lost 5 bases to trimming and J lost 5 bases; unmatched junction nucleotides: 21. The CDR3 runs to 18 residues. Germline CDR1 is SGHAT and CDR2 is FQNNGV.

This clone was seen a few times. The chain has TRBV6-5 and TRBJ2-2; perhaps TRBD2 as D (6 bases). Per germline, CDR1 MNHEY and CDR2 SVGAGI. CDR3 length equals 14 residues. V lost 6 bases and J lost 4, with 12 bases in between. DNA for the CDR3: TGTGCCAGCAGGTCGGGGGAAGCCACCGGGGAGCTGTTTTTT. Translation gives CASRSGEATGELFF.

The chain employs TRBV7-2 and TRBJ2-7; D tentatively reads TRBD1 or TRBD2 (7 bases each). The CDR3 runs to 15 residues. Germline V gene data show CDR1 as SGHTA and CDR2 as FQGNSA. The V gene lost 5 bases and the J gene lost 2 bases, with 16 bases spanning the gap. Here the CDR3 reads CASSPGGVKTYEQYF. The CDR3 DNA reads as TGTGCCAGCAGCCCAGGGGGGGTGAAAACCTACGAGCAGTACTTC. Complete variable domain (other parts from reference TRBV7-2 and TRBJ2-7): GAGVSQSPSNKVTEKGKDVELRCDPISGHTALYWYRQSLGQGLEFLIYFQGNSAPDKSGLPSDRFSAERTGGSVSTLTIQRTQQEDSAVYLCASSPGGVKTYEQYFGPGTRLTVT.

This chain links TRBV28 with TRBJ2-7, with TRBD1 matching 12 bases. The CDR3 sequence is 13 residues long. Germline lookup yields CDR1 MDHEN and CDR2 SYDVKM. Trimming at V came to 10 bases and at J to 6 bases, leaving 7 bases not matched to a gene. This CDR3 reads CATLGTGGAEQYF. In DNA, the CDR3 is TGTGCCACCCTGGGGACAGGGGGCGCCGAGCAGTACTTC.

V and J are TRBV7-2 and TRBJ2-3, with D possibly TRBD2 on 6 matching bases. Germline loops: CDR1 SGHTA, CDR2 FQGNSA. Trimming left V 9 bases short and J 2 bases short, with 18 bases between. The CDR3 runs to 15 residues. DNA for the CDR3: TGTGCCAGTCGCGGGACTTACACACCCACAGATACGCAGTATTTT. It is translated as CASRGTYTPTDTQYF. Variable domain in full (rest from reference TRBV7-2 and TRBJ2-3): GAGVSQSPSNKVTEKGKDVELRCDPISGHTALYWYRQSLGQGLEFLIYFQGNSAPDKSGLPSDRFSAERTGGSVSTLTIQRTQQEDSAVYLCASRGTYTPTDTQYFGPGTRLTVL.

The chain recombines TRBV10-1 with TRBJ2-3; 8 positions match TRBD2. CDR3 length: 15 residues. The junction had 4 bases not matched to a gene; V was cut back by 2 bases and J by 3 bases. The germline gives CDR1 WNHNN, CDR2 SYGVQD (reference sequence). DNA of the CDR3: TGCGCCAGCAGTGAGAATAGCGGGGTTACAGATACGCAGTATTTT. Translating gives CASSENSGVTDTQYF.

This clone came up many times. The rearrangement joins TRBV30 to TRBJ1-5, with 9 bases that match TRBD1. The CDR3 runs to 15 residues. V was pared by 2 bases and J by 1 base, with 3 bases of the junction left unmatched. CDR1 is GTSNPN, CDR2 SVGIG, per germline (reference sequence). The CDR3 coding sequence is TGTGCCTGGAGTTTCGGGACAGGGAGCAATCAGCCCCAGCATTTT. Its translation: CAWSFGTGSNQPQHF.

The chain uses TRBV7-9 and TRBJ2-1; a possible D gene is TRBD1 (6 bases). The length of the CDR3 is 15 residues. V was pared by 1 base and J by 3 bases, with 10 bases between. CDR1 and CDR2 from the germline V gene are SEHNR and FQNEAQ (reference sequence). DNA of the CDR3: TGTGCCAGCAGCTTAGGGGGACACGGCTACAATGAGCAGTTCTTC. It translates to CASSLGGHGYNEQFF.